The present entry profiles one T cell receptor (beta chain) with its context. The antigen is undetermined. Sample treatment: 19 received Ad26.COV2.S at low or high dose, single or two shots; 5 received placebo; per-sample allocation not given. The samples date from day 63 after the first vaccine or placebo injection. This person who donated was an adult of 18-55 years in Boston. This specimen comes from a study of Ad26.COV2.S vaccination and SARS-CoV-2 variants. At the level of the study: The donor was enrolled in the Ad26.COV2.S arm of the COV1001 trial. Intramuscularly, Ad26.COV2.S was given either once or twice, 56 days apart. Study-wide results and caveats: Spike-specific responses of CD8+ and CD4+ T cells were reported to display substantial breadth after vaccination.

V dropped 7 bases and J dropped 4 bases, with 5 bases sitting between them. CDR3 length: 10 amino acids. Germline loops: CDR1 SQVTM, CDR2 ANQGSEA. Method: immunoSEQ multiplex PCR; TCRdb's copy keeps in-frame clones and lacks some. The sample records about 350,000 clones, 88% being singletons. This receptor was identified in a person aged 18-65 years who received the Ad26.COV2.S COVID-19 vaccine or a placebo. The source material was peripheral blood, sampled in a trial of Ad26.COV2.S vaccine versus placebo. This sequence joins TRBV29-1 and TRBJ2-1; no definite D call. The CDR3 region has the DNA TGCAGCGGGGTGTACAATGAGCAGTTCTTC. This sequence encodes CSGVYNEQFF.